This T cell receptor (beta chain) was captured in a study of blood T cell repertoires in COVID-19. Those who participated ranged in age from roughly 18 to 90 years and resided in 20 to 25 US areas. Cohort placement rested on clinical history that participants reported themselves. Profiled with immunoSEQ multiplex PCR; TCRdb holds only in-frame clones, not every one. The repertoire includes around 230,000 clones, 85% to 90% of them detected once, and around 3.7% sits in the top ten. This clone was detected only once. CDR1 and CDR2 from the germline V gene are KGHSH and LQKENI. This CDR3 is built from 15 residues. V was shortened by 3 bases and J by 2 bases, with 11 bases between the two germline ends.

The chain links TRBV18 to TRBJ2-1; D is ambiguous. The sequence derives from a woman in her twenties or thirties with acute COVID-19. The specimen sequenced was PBMCs or T cells enriched from blood (not recorded which). This CDR3 reads CASSPQTPTYNEQFF. CDR3 nucleotide sequence: TGTGCCAGCTCACCCCAGACTCCAACCTACAATGAGCAGTTCTTC.